This T cell receptor (beta chain) was observed in a study of vaccination and CD4 T cells after COVID-19. Oncomine TCR Beta short-read sequencing was applied to DNA from cultured CD4+ T cells. TCRdb reprocessed the PCR reads via MiXCR and lists one record per CDR3 protein. The table records roughly 20,000 distinct CDR3 sequences, roughly two thirds of them present only once. Treatment in this sample: approximately 9-day PBMC culture with coronavirus spike peptide pools or control peptides (ViraFEST assay). Worth noting for this clonotype: Its target is not known.

This CDR3 is built from 15 residues. Sample: CD4+ T cells from blood, cultured in vitro. This chain joins TRBV21-1 and TRBJ1-5. TRBV21-1 constitutes a pseudogene. The TCR comes from a human donor who had recovered from COVID-19. The CDR3 loop reads CASSKGVATEQPQHF. CDR3 in DNA: TGTGCCAGCAGCAAAGGCGTCGCCACTGAGCAGCCCCAGCATTTT.